This TCR beta chain was captured in a study of PD-1 blockade in classical Hodgkin lymphoma. General study findings and limits: Undefined causes, possibly disease activity or prior therapy, underlie the repertoire differences.

The data were produced by immunoSEQ multiplex PCR, yet TCRdb's version contains in-frame clones alone and is incomplete. This table holds under 80,000 clones, about 93% found once. Time point: newly diagnosed, previously untreated cHL patient sample. Comparison PBMCs came from previously untreated, newly diagnosed classical Hodgkin lymphoma patients. As regards this clone: Its target is not known.

V lost 3 bases to trimming and J lost 2 bases, with 14 bases between them. This CDR3 has 15 residues. From germline, CDR1 is LNHNV and CDR2 YYDKDF (reference sequence). The origin of this receptor is a human donor with classical Hodgkin lymphoma. The sequenced sample consisted of peripheral blood mononuclear cells (PBMCs). J is TRBJ2-7 and V is TRBV15; the D gene is possibly TRBD1 (5 bases). Here the CDR3 reads CATSSPLEGAYEQYF. CDR3 DNA: TGTGCCACCAGCAGCCCCCTGGAAGGGGCCTACGAGCAGTACTTC.